The sequence of this T cell receptor beta chain was determined in a study of blood T cell repertoires in COVID-19. The cohort comprised adults aged roughly 18 to 95 years residing in under 25 US areas. Participants were placed into cohorts based on the clinical history they reported. Study processing details: Reference gene primer amplification gave nucleated cell count estimates. This table comes from immunoSEQ multiplex PCR, and its TCRdb copy is limited to in-frame clones, with some not included. Clone size and the V and J calls come from that table; the DNA yielded D and trimming. The table lists about 280,000 clones, under 95% of them singletons, with approximately 3% in the top ten. The germline gives CDR1 MDHEN, CDR2 SYDVKM. V was cut by 4 bases and J by 4 bases, with 16 bases left in between. The CDR3 loop spans 15 amino acids. This clone came up once.

The sequence was obtained from a man between 40 and 49 years old who had been exposed to COVID-19. Sequenced sample: PBMCs or T cells enriched from blood (not recorded which). The J gene is TRBJ1-2, the V gene TRBV28; D ambiguous. The CDR3 DNA reads as TGTGCCAGCAGTTCTTGGACTCCTGAAACCTATGGCTACACCTTC. It is translated as CASSSWTPETYGYTF.